This TCR beta chain stems from a study of CXCR3-negative and CXCR3-positive naive CD8 T cells. All TRB cDNA libraries came from 5' RACE performed with UMI labels. Each CDR3 protein gets one entry in TCRdb, which reprocessed the 5' RACE reads and gives no DNA. This sample's table has over 70,000 distinct CDR3 sequences. The CDR3 is 15 amino acids. The specimen was naive CXCR3- CD8+ T cells from blood. Noted subset: CD45RO-CCR7+CD27+CD95- naive CD8+ T cells lacking CXCR3 (TNR3-). This receptor was taken from a human donor in good health. Some clones in this sample may be carry-over from other donors' samples. The gene calls are TRBV12-3 or TRBV12-4 and TRBJ2-7; TCRdb outputs TRBD1, but without DNA this stays unchecked. The CDR3 region is CASSLAGGFVDEQYF.